These T cell receptor beta chains were read from a single sample in a study of T cell responses to AZD1222 COVID-19 vaccine. Method: immunoSEQ multiplex PCR; TCRdb's copy keeps in-frame clones and lacks some. The table includes some 100,000 clones, around 87% detected once. The sequences come from peripheral blood, collected 28 days after the second AZD1222 dose. The receptors derive from an adult who received the AZD1222 COVID-19 vaccine. Each CDR3 is given with its conserved first and last residue. D genes are given only for firm matches. Not all rows give a size; the values are once, few, many and, for expanded clones, a class.

D gene	J gene	V gene	clone size	CDR3 DNA	CDR3 protein
TRBD1	TRBJ2-7	TRBV19	-	TGTGCCAGTAGTAATTCGGACAGGCGCTACGAGCAGTACTTC	CASSNSDRRYEQYF
-	TRBJ1-1	TRBV7-2	-	TGTGCCAGCAGCTTTGGGGGGCGGGAGACTGAAGCTTTCTTT	CASSFGGRETEAFF
-	TRBJ1-1	TRBV11-2	-	TGTGCCAGCAGCTTTGCCCGATATAAGCCTATGGACACTGAAGCTTTCTTT	CASSFARYKPMDTEAFF
-	TRBJ1-1	TRBV7-9	-	TGTGCCAGCAGCTTAGAAAGTAATCGGGGAGCTTTCTTT	CASSLESNRGAFF
TRBD2	TRBJ2-1	TRBV5-1	-	TGCGCCAGCAGCTTGGCTAGCGGGGGGGTAGATGAGCAGTTCTTC	CASSLASGGVDEQFF
TRBD2	TRBJ2-7	TRBV10-3	-	TGTGCCATCAGTGTTGGCGGGAGTGCCTACGAGCAGTACTTC	CAISVGGSAYEQYF
-	TRBJ2-6	TRBV5-4	-	TGTGCCAGCAGCTTTCCGACTCCGGGACGGGGGAGCTCTGGGGCCAACGTCCTGACTTTC	CASSFPTPGRGSSGANVLTF
TRBD1	TRBJ2-5	TRBV5-1	-	TGCGCCAGCAGCCCTATGGACAGGGAAGAGACCCAGTACTTC	CASSPMDREETQYF
-	TRBJ2-7	TRBV2	-	TGTGCCAGCAGTGGGGGGGCGGGGAACGAGCAGTACTTC	CASSGGAGNEQYF
-	TRBJ2-5	TRBV6-5	-	TGTGCCATCAGACCGACACCAACACAAGAGACCCAGTACTTC	CAIRPTPTQETQYF
-	TRBJ1-2	TRBV14	-	TGTGCCAGCAGCCAAGAAGGAGGGGTCTATGGCTACACCTTC	CASSQEGGVYGYTF
-	TRBJ2-1	TRBV18	-	TGTGCCAGCTCACCACGAGCGGTCGAAGGTTACAATGAGCAGTTCTTC	CASSPRAVEGYNEQFF
TRBD1	TRBJ1-6	TRBV30	-	TGTGCCTGGAGGACCATTGGACAGGGGAGGGATTCACCCCTCCACTTT	CAWRTIGQGRDSPLHF
-	TRBJ2-7	TRBV6-2/TRBV6-3	-	TGTGCCAGCAGATACCCTAGCGAACTCTCCTACGAGCAGTACTTC	CASRYPSELSYEQYF
TRBD1	TRBJ2-2	TRBV11-3	-	TGTGCCAGCAGCTTAAAGTCAAGTGTACTACAGGGGAAGACCGGGGAGCTGTTTTTT	CASSLKSSVLQGKTGELFF
-	TRBJ2-1	TRBV11-2	-	TGTGCCAGCAGCCCCTACCGACTAGGGAACTACAATGAGCAGTTCTTC	CASSPYRLGNYNEQFF
-	TRBJ2-5	TRBV27	-	TGTGCCAGCAGTCTCTCTCCTACAGGGAGCCTAGAGACCCAGTACTTC	CASSLSPTGSLETQYF
-	TRBJ2-7	TRBV30	few	TGTGCCTGGAGAAAACTGGACAGTTACGAGCAGTACTTC	CAWRKLDSYEQYF
-	TRBJ2-7	TRBV28	few	TGTGCCAGCAGCCTTCCGGCGGGGGAGCAGTACTTC	CASSLPAGEQYF
-	TRBJ2-1	TRBV6-1	-	TGTGCCAGCAGTGAAGCGTGGGGGGGGCCCGGTGGTGAGCAGTTCTTC	CASSEAWGGPGGEQFF
-	TRBJ2-3	TRBV4-1	-	TGCGCCAGCAGCCCCCTTGTGCTGGCCACAGATACGCAGTATTTT	CASSPLVLATDTQYF
-	TRBJ1-1	TRBV15	-	TGTGCCACCAGCAGACTTGGACAGTTACCGAACACTGAAGCTTTCTTT	CATSRLGQLPNTEAFF
TRBD1	TRBJ1-1	TRBV7-2	-	TGTGCCAGCAGCTTTGACAGGGTCCGAGACACTGAAGCTTTCTTT	CASSFDRVRDTEAFF
-	TRBJ1-2	TRBV19	-	TGTGCCAGTAGTATAAGGGACGCCTATGGCTACACCTTC	CASSIRDAYGYTF
-	TRBJ1-1	TRBV9	-	TGTGCCAGCAGCGTTGGCGACAACCTCCCAGGGGACACTGAAGCTTTCTTT	CASSVGDNLPGDTEAFF
-	TRBJ1-1	TRBV29-1	-	TGCAGCTTCGTTGGGAACACTGAAGCTTTCTTT	CSFVGNTEAFF
-	TRBJ1-5	TRBV30	-	TGTGCCTGGAGTGTAGATCAGGTCAATCAGCCCCAGCATTTT	CAWSVDQVNQPQHF
-	TRBJ2-2	TRBV7-2	-	TGTGCCAGCACCCCGGACCGGCGGATCGGGGAGCTGTTTTTT	CASTPDRRIGELFF